The 9 T cell receptor beta chains below all came from one sample that was sequenced in a study of blood T cell repertoires in COVID-19. TCRdb's copy holds only in-frame clones and misses some; the assay was immunoSEQ multiplex PCR. The sample includes about 140,000 clones, approximately 88% of them seen just once. The sequenced sample was peripheral blood. The receptors shown here come from a woman between 45 and 65 years old with acute or convalescent COVID-19.

The chain uses TRBV2 and TRBJ1-2; TRBD1 agrees at 7 bases. CDR1 and CDR2 from the germline V gene are SNHLY and FYNNEI. V trimming: 3 bases; J trimming: 8 bases; junction bases outside the gene matches: 15. This CDR3 spans 16 amino acids. CDR3 bases: TGTGCCAGCAGTGACTCCGGACAGGTCACCTTATGGGGCTACACCTTC. Translated, it gives CASSDSGQVTLWGYTF. The whole variable domain, filled in from reference TRBV2 and TRBJ1-2, reads EPEVTQTPSHQVTQMGQEVILRCVPISNHLYFYWYRQILGQKVEFLVSFYNNEISEKSEIFDDQFSVERPDGSNFTLKIRSTKLEDSAMYFCASSDSGQVTLWGYTFGSGTRLTVV.

This chain connects TRBV13 to TRBJ2-7, with 11 bases matching TRBD1. CDR3 size: 14 residues. Per the germline V gene, CDR1 is PRHDT and CDR2 is FYEKMQ (reference sequence). V lost 5 bases, J lost 5 bases, and 5 bases stayed unmatched. CDR3 DNA sequence: TGTGCCAGCAGCAAGGACAGGGGGCGGAACGAGCAGTACTTC. This gives the protein CASSKDRGRNEQYF.

A single count supports this clone. The chain employs TRBV6-1 and TRBJ1-5, with 7 bases lining up with TRBD1. V shed 3 bases, J shed 3 bases, and the junction held 2 bases outside the gene matches. Germline CDR1 reads MNHNS; CDR2 reads SASEGT. This CDR3 has 14 residues. CDR3 coding DNA: TGTGCCAGCAGTGAGGGACAGATCAATCAGCCCCAGCATTTT. It specifies CASSEGQINQPQHF.

J is TRBJ1-2 and V is TRBV28, with 9 positions matching TRBD1. The CDR3 contains 15 residues. The trim removed 4 bases at V and 7 bases at J, leaving 10 bases unmatched. Germline CDR1 is MDHEN and CDR2 is SYDVKM. The CDR3 is CASSSWGTGLGGYTF. In DNA, the CDR3 is TGTGCCAGCAGTTCTTGGGGGACAGGGTTGGGTGGCTACACCTTC.

The genes are TRBV28 and TRBJ1-1; D might be TRBD1 (6 bases). The V end was cut by 4 bases, the J end by 3 bases, with 12 bases between. There are 14 residues in the CDR3. CDR1 is MDHEN and CDR2 is SYDVKM in the germline V gene. The CDR3 bases are TGTGCCAGCAGTTACCGAGGGGGTCACACTGAAGCTTTCTTT. This translates into CASSYRGGHTEAFF.

V usage is TRBV7-3 and J usage is TRBJ2-1; D is perhaps TRBD2 (6 bases). Germline CDR1 reads SGHTA; CDR2 reads FQGTGA. Trimming stripped 0 bases from V and 7 bases from J, with 13 bases between. The length of the CDR3 is 15 residues. CDR3 residues: CASSLTGGPRNEQFF. The CDR3 DNA reads as TGTGCCAGCAGCTTAACCGGGGGTCCCAGGAATGAGCAGTTCTTC.

In DNA form, the CDR3 reads TGTGCCAGCACCGAGGGACAGGCACACACTGAAGCTTTCTTT. It codes for CASTEGQAHTEAFF. The chain combines TRBV6-5 with TRBJ1-1; 8 bases map to TRBD1. Unmatched junction bases numbered 7, after V lost 7 bases and J lost 3 bases. Germline-derived CDR1 and CDR2 are MNHEY and SVGAGI. This CDR3 spans 14 amino acids.

The chain couples TRBV10-2 to TRBJ2-7; the match to TRBD2 covers 9 bases. Trimming cost V 7 bases and J 12 bases; bases outside gene matches: 7. The germline gives CDR1 WSHSY, CDR2 SAAADI. The CDR3 extends over 11 amino acids. CDR3 amino acids: CASNSGGGRYF. DNA of the CDR3: TGCGCCAGCAATAGCGGGGGAGGCAGGTACTTC.

The genes are TRBV7-6 and TRBJ2-7; perhaps TRBD2 as D (6 bases). The CDR3 covers 15 residues. V was shortened by 5 bases and J by 1 base, with 15 bases between the two germline ends. The germline V gene encodes CDR1 SGHVS and CDR2 FNYEAQ. The CDR3 here is CASSHSGGESYEQYF. DNA of the CDR3: TGTGCCAGCAGCCATAGCGGAGGAGAATCCTACGAGCAGTACTTC.